These T cell receptor beta chains were read from a single sample in a study of T cell changes during pregnancy in multiple sclerosis. TCRdb's table, derived via immunoSEQ multiplex PCR, lists solely in-frame clones and lacks some. The sample includes 38,000 or so clones, 93% of them seen just once. The specimen was CD4+ T cells from peripheral blood mononuclear cells, collected in the first trimester of pregnancy. The source is a female donor with multiple sclerosis, enrolled in a pregnancy study. Both conserved end residues are part of each CDR3. Each record gives: clone size, D gene, J gene, V gene, CDR3 DNA, CDR3 protein. The D gene is left open where the match is weak. Some rows have no size entry. The others give once, few or many, or a class for an expanded clone.

-	TRBD1	TRBJ2-3	TRBV7-3	TGTGCCAGCAGCTTAGGCCGGGACAGCAACCCCGTATTT	CASSLGRDSNPVF
once	TRBD1	TRBJ2-1	TRBV7-9	TGTGCCAGCAGCCAGGGACAGGGACTCACCCCGGAGGCCTACAATGAGCAGTTCTTC	CASSQGQGLTPEAYNEQFF
-	-	TRBJ2-1	TRBV7-7	TGTGCCAGCAGCTTAGGACAATCTCCCAATGAGCAGTTCTTC	CASSLGQSPNEQFF
-	TRBD1	TRBJ2-2	TRBV6-4	TGTGCCAGCAGCACCGGGACAGTCACCGGGGAGCTGTTTTTT	CASSTGTVTGELFF
once	-	TRBJ1-5	TRBV19	TGTGCCAGTAGTATGTTGGGGGGACGGCAGCCCCAGCATTTT	CASSMLGGRQPQHF
once	TRBD1	TRBJ2-7	TRBV7-2	TGTGCCAGCAGCTGGACAGGGGTCTACGAGCAGTACTTC	CASSWTGVYEQYF
-	TRBD1	TRBJ1-4	TRBV9	TGTGCCAGCAGCGCGAGGGGACAGCGCCGTAATGAAAAACTGTTTTTT	CASSARGQRRNEKLFF
few	-	TRBJ2-2	TRBV28	TGTGCCAGCAGACGACAGACCGGGGAGCTGTTTTTT	CASRRQTGELFF
-	TRBD1	TRBJ1-2	TRBV9	TGTGCCAGCAGCCCAGGACAGGCTTGGTATGGCTACACCTTC	CASSPGQAWYGYTF
-	-	TRBJ2-2	TRBV27	TGTGCCAGCAGTCGGGCTATCAGGGGTTGGGGCACCGGGGAGCTGTTTTTT	CASSRAIRGWGTGELFF
-	TRBD1	TRBJ1-6	TRBV9	TGTGCCAGCAGCGTAGGACAGGGAAGTCGTTCACCCCTCCACTTT	CASSVGQGSRSPLHF
-	TRBD1	TRBJ1-3	TRBV29-1	TGCAGCGTTGAAACGGGGACAGGGATAAACACCATATATTTT	CSVETGTGINTIYF
-	-	TRBJ1-2	TRBV12-5	TGTGCTAGTGGTTTGGCCCTCTCCGGTGGGGGGGTAGGTGGCTACACCTTC	CASGLALSGGGVGGYTF
-	-	TRBJ1-2	TRBV25-1	TGTGCCAGCAAAAGGGGCGATAACTATGGCTACACCTTC	CASKRGDNYGYTF
once	TRBD1	TRBJ2-2	TRBV7-9	TGTGCCAGCAGCTCACCCCGGGACAGGGCGGTCACCGGGGAGCTGTTTTTT	CASSSPRDRAVTGELFF
-	-	TRBJ1-1	TRBV10-3	TGTGCCATCAGTGAGCGAGGCTATGAAGCTTTCTTT	CAISERGYEAFF
-	-	TRBJ2-1	TRBV4-1	TGCGCCAGCAGCCCCGGCCGGGATGAGCAGTTCTTC	CASSPGRDEQFF
-	-	TRBJ2-6	TRBV5-1	TGCGCCAGCAGCTTGACAGGCAGCTCTGGGGCCAACGTCCTGACTTTC	CASSLTGSSGANVLTF
-	-	TRBJ2-7	TRBV5-1	TGCGCCAGCAGGCCGGACAGCTTGAGCTCCTACGAGCAGTACTTC	CASRPDSLSSYEQYF
-	TRBD1	TRBJ1-4	TRBV12-5	TGTGCTAGTGGTTTGGCCCCTAACAGGGGGCGAGCTGAAAAACTGTTTTTT	CASGLAPNRGRAEKLFF
-	-	TRBJ2-3	TRBV18	TGTGCCAGCTCACCACTCGGGGGGCCTCGCACAGATACGCAGTATTTT	CASSPLGGPRTDTQYF
-	TRBD1	TRBJ1-1	TRBV7-8	TGTGCCAGCAGCCCCAACAGGGGTGCTGAAGCTTTCTTT	CASSPNRGAEAFF
-	TRBD2	TRBJ2-5	TRBV28	TGTGCCAGCCTCGGGGGGGGGTTGGGAGAGACCCAGTACTTC	CASLGGGLGETQYF